This T cell receptor (beta chain) was retrieved from a study of T-cell reconstitution after alpha-beta-depleted transplantation in children. Study-level results: Some patients showed high day-60 TCRbeta diversity, which derived from surviving recipient T cells and thymic progenitors. Reported findings indicate that, about two months after transplant, alpha-beta T cells came from several hundred expanded clones, which were derived from non-depleted graft cells. Newly generated T cells supplied most T-cell counts and diversity one year post-transplant.

Trimming removed 4 bases from V and 5 bases from J, with 15 bases in between. The V gene's germline CDR1 is DFQATT and CDR2 SNEGSKA (reference sequence). CDR3 length equals 13 residues. TCRbeta library construction was performed incorporating unique molecular identifiers. TCRdb reanalysed the PCR reads using MiXCR and keeps one entry per CDR3 protein. Seen here are hundreds of thousands of distinct CDR3 sequences, around 13% observed once, and the top ten hold around 0.8%. This clonotype was seen a few times. Its antigen is undetermined. The TCR originated in a girl aged 2 to 10 with congenital amegakaryocytic thrombocytopenia, due to receive a stem cell transplant. Sample: PBMCs, taken before TCRalphabeta/CD19-depleted stem cell transplant. The rearrangement joins TRBV20-1 to TRBJ2-7; D uncertain. The CDR3 protein is CSANTVKGHEQYF. As DNA, the CDR3 is TGCAGTGCTAATACCGTGAAGGGCCACGAGCAGTACTTC.